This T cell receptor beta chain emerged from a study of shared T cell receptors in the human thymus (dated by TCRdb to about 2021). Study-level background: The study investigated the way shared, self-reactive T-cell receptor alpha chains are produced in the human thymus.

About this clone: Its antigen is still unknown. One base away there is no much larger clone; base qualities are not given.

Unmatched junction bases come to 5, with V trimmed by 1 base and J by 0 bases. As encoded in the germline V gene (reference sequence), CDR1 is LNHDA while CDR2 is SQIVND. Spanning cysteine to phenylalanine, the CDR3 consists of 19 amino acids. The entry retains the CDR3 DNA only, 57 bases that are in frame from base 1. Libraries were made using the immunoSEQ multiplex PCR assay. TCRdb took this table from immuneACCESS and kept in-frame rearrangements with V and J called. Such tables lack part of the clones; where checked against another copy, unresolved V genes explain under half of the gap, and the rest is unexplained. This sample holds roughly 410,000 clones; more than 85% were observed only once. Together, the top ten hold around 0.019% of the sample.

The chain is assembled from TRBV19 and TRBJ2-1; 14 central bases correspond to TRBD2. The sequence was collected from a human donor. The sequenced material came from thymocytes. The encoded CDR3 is CASSIVGTSGSSSYNEQFF. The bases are TGTGCCAGTAGTATAGTGGGGACTAGCGGGAGTAGCTCCTACAATGAGCAGTTCTTC.